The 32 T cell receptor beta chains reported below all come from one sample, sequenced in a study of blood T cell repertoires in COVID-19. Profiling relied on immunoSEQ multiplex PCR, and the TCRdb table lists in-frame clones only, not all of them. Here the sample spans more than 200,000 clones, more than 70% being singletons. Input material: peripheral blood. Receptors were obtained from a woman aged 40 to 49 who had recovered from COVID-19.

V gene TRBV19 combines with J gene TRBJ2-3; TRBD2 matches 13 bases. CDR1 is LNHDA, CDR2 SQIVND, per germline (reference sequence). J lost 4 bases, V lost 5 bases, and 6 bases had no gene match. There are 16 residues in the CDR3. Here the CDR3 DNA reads TGTGCCAGTAGTGGAGGGACTAGCGGGGTATCAGATACGCAGTATTTT. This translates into CASSGGTSGVSDTQYF.

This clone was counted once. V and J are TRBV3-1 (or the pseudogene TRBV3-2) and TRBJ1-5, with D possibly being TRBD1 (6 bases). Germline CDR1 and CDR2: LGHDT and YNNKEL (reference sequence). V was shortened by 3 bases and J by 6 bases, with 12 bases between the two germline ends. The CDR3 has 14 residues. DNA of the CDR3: TGTGCCAGCAGCCAGGAGCCAGGGGCTCAGCCCCAGCATTTT. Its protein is CASSQEPGAQPQHF.

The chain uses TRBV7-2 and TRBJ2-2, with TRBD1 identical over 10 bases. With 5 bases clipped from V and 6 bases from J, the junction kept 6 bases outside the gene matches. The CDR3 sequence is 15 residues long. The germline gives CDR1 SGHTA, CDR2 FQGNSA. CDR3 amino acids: CASSPQTGGSGELFF. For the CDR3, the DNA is TGTGCCAGCAGCCCGCAGACAGGGGGCTCCGGGGAGCTGTTTTTT. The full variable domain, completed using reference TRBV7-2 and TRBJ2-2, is GAGVSQSPSNKVTEKGKDVELRCDPISGHTALYWYRQSLGQGLEFLIYFQGNSAPDKSGLPSDRFSAERTGGSVSTLTIQRTQQEDSAVYLCASSPQTGGSGELFFGEGSRLTVL.

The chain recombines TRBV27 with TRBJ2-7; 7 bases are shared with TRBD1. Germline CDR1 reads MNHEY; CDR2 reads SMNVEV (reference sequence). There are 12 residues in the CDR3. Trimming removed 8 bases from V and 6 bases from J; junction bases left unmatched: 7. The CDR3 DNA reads TGTGCCAGCGCTGCACAGGGGAGCGAGCAGTACTTC. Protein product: CASAAQGSEQYF.

The CDR3 DNA reads TGTGCCAGCAGGATCTCGACGGGACATATCACCGGGGAGCTGTTTTTT. Encoded protein: CASRISTGHITGELFF. This sequence joins TRBV5-4 and TRBJ2-2, with D tentatively TRBD1 (6 bases). Trimming removed 5 bases at V and 4 bases at J, with 18 bases between. The germline gives CDR1 SGHNT, CDR2 YYREEE (reference sequence). The CDR3 has 16 residues.

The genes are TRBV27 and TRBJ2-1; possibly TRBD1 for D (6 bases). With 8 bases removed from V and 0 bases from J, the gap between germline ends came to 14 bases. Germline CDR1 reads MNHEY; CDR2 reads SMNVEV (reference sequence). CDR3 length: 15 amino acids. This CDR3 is CASALGDTSYNEQFF. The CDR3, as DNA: TGTGCCAGCGCTCTAGGGGACACCTCCTACAATGAGCAGTTCTTC.

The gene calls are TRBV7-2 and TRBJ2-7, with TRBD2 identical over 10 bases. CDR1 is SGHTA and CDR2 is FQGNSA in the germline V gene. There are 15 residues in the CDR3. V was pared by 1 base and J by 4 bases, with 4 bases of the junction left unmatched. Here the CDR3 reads CASSLGGSGRYEQYF. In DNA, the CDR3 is TGTGCCAGCAGCTTAGGTGGTAGCGGGAGGTACGAGCAGTACTTC.

CDR3 loop: CASSLDSNYGYTF. DNA for the CDR3: TGTGCCAGCAGCTTGGACAGTAACTATGGCTACACCTTC. The chain recombines TRBV5-4 with TRBJ1-2; D unclear. Germline-derived CDR1 and CDR2 are SGHNT and YYREEE (reference sequence). V was clipped by 0 bases and J by 1 base, with 4 bases between them. The CDR3 covers 13 residues.

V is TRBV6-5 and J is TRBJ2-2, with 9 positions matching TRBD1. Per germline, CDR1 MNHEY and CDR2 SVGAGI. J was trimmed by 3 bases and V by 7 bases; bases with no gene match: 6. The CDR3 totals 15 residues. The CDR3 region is CASTPGQGYTGELFF. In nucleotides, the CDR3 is TGTGCCAGCACCCCCGGACAGGGGTACACCGGGGAGCTGTTTTTT.

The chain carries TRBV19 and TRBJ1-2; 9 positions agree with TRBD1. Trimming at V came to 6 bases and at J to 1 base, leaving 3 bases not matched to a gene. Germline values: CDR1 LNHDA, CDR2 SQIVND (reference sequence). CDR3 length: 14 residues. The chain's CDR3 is CASRATGGNYGYTF. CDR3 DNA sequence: TGTGCCAGTAGGGCGACAGGGGGTAACTATGGCTACACCTTC.

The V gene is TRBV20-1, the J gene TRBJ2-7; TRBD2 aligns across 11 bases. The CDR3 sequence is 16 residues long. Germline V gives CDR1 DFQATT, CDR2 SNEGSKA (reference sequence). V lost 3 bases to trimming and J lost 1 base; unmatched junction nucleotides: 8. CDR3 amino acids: CSASGVAGGFSYEQYF. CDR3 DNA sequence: TGCAGTGCTAGTGGGGTAGCGGGGGGGTTTTCCTACGAGCAGTACTTC.

The CDR3 region is CASSADREGELFF. CDR3 nucleotide sequence: TGTGCCAGCAGCGCGGACAGGGAAGGGGAGCTGTTTTTT. The chain joins TRBV9 to TRBJ2-2, with 8 bases lining up with TRBD1. Germline trimming cut 3 bases from V and 8 bases from J; bases unmatched to any gene: 3. This CDR3 spans 13 amino acids. Germline values: CDR1 SGDLS, CDR2 YYNGEE.

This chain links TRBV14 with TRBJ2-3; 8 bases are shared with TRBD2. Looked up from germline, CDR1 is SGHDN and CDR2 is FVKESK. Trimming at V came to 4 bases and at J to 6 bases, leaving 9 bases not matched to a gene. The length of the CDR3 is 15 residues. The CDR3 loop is CASSPPGGATDTQYF. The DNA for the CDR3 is TGTGCCAGCAGCCCCCCCGGGGGGGCAACGGATACGCAGTATTTT.

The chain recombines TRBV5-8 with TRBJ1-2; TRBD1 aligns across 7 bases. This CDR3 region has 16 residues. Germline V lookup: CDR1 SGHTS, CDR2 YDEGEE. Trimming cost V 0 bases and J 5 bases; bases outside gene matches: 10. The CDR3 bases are TGTGCCAGCAGCTTGGTGGGGGCAGGGGGTGTTTATGGCTACACCTTC. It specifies CASSLVGAGGVYGYTF.

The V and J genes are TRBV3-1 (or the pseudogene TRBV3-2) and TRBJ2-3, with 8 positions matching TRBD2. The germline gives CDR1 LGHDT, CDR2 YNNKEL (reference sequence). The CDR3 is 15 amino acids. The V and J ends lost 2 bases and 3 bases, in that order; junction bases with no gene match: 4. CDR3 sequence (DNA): TGTGCCAGCAGCCAACGGGGGGGCGGGACAGATACGCAGTATTTT. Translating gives CASSQRGGGTDTQYF.

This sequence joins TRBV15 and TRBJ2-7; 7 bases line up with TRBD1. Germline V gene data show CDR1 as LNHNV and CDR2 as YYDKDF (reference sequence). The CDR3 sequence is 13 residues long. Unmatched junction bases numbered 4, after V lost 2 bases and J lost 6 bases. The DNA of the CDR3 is TGTGCCACCAGCAGAACAGGGGATCCCGAGCAGTACTTC. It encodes CATSRTGDPEQYF.

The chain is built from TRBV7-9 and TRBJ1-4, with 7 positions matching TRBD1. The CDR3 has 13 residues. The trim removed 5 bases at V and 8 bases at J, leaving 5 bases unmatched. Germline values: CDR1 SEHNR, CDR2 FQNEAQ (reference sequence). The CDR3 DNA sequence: TGTGCCAGCAGCGGTTCGGACAGGGAAAAACTGTTTTTT. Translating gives CASSGSDREKLFF.

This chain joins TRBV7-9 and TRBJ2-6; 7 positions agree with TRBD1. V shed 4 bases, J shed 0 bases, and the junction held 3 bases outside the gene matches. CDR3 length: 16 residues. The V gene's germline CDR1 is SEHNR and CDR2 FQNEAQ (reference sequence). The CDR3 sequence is CASSSSGGSGANVLTF. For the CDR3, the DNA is TGTGCCAGCAGCTCTTCAGGGGGCTCTGGGGCCAACGTCCTGACTTTC.

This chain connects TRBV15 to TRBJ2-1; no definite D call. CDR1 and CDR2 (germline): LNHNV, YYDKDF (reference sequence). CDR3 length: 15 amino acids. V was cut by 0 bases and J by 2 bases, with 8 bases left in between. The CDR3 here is CATSRDPNPYNEQFF. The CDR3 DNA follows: TGTGCCACCAGCAGAGATCCAAATCCCTACAATGAGCAGTTCTTC.

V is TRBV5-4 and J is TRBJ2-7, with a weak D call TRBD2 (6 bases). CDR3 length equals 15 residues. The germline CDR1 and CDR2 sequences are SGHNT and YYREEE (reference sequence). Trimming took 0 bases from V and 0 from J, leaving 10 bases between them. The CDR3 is CASSLVASASYEQYF. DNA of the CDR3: TGTGCCAGCAGCTTGGTGGCTAGCGCCTCCTACGAGCAGTACTTC.

The CDR3 nucleotides are TGTGCCAGCAGCCCTGGGGCTAGCGGGAGGACAGATACGCAGTATTTT. Its protein is CASSPGASGRTDTQYF. The rearrangement uses TRBV5-4 and TRBJ2-3, with 11 bases fitting TRBD2. Germline loops: CDR1 SGHNT, CDR2 YYREEE (reference sequence). The junction had 7 bases not matched to a gene; V was cut back by 4 bases and J by 3 bases. The CDR3 runs to 16 residues.

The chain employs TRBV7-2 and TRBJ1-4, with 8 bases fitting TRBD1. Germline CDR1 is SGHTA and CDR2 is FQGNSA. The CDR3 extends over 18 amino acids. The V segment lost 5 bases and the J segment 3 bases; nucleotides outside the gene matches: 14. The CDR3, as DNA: TGTGCCAGCAGCCTAAAAATAACGGACAGGGCCGCTAATGAAAAACTGTTTTTT. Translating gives CASSLKITDRAANEKLFF.

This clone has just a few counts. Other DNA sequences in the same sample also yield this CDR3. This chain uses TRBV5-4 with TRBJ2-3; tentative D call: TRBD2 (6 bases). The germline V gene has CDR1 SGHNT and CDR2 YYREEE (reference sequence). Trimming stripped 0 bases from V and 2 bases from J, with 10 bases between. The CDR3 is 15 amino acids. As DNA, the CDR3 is TGTGCCAGCAGCTTGGACAGCGGGTTCACAGATACGCAGTATTTT. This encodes CASSLDSGFTDTQYF.

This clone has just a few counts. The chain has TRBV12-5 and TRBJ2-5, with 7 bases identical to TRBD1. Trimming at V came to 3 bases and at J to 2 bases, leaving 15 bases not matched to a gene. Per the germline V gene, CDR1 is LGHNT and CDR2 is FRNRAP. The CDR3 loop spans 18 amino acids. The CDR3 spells CASGLTSTGAAFQETQYF. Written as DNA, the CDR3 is TGTGCTAGTGGTTTAACCTCTACAGGGGCCGCGTTTCAAGAGACCCAGTACTTC.

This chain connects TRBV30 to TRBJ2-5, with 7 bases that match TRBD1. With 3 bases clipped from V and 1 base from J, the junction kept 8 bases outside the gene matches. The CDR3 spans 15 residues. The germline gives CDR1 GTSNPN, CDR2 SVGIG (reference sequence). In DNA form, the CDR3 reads TGTGCCTGGAGCCCTAAGGGGGCCGGCCAAGAGACCCAGTACTTC. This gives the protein CAWSPKGAGQETQYF.

CDR3 DNA sequence: TGTGCCAGCAGCCTTGCTAGGTGGGGACTAGCATCTGATGAGCAGTTCTTC. Translation: CASSLARWGLASDEQFF. The genes are TRBV11-3 and TRBJ2-1; TRBD2 matches 9 bases. Germline CDR1 reads SGHNT; CDR2 reads YENEEA. V was clipped by 5 bases and J by 8 bases; unmatched bases: 16. The CDR3 has 17 residues.

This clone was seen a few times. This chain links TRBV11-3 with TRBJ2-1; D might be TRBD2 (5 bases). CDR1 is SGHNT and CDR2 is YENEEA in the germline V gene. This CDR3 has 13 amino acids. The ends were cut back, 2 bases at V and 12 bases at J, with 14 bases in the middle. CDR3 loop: CASSLTTLGVQFF. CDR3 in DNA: TGTGCCAGCAGCTTAACAACGCTGGGAGTGCAGTTCTTC.

The CDR3 DNA follows: TGTGCCAGCAACCCAAGCAGGGGGGACACCGGGGAGCTGTTTTTT. This codes for CASNPSRGDTGELFF. This chain uses TRBV7-8 with TRBJ2-2, with D maybe TRBD1 (7 bases). The CDR3 runs to 15 residues. The germline CDR1 and CDR2 sequences are SGHVS and FQNEAQ. With 7 bases removed from V and 3 bases from J, the gap between germline ends came to 15 bases.

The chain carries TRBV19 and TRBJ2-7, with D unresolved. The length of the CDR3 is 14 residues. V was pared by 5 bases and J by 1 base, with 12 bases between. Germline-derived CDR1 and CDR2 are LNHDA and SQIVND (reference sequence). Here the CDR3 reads CASSPRDGSYEQYF. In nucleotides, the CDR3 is TGTGCCAGTAGTCCCCGCGACGGGTCCTACGAGCAGTACTTC.

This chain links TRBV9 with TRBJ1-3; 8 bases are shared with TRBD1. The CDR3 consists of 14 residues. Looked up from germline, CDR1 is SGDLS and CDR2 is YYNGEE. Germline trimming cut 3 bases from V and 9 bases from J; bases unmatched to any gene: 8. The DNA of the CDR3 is TGTGCCAGCAGCGGTGGACAGGGCGGTCTCACCATATATTTT. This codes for CASSGGQGGLTIYF.

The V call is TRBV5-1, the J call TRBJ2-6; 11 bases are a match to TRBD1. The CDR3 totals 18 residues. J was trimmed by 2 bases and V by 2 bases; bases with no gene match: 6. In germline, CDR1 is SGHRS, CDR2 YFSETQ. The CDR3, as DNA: TGCGCCAGCAGCTTCCGCCGGGGACAGGGGGCTGGGGCCAACGTCCTGACTTTC. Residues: CASSFRRGQGAGANVLTF.

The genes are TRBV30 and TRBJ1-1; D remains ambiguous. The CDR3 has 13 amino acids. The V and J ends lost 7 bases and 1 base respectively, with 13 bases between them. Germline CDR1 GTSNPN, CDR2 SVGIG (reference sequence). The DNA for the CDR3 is TGTGCCTATCTCGGGAGCGAGAACACTGAAGCTTTCTTT. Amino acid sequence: CAYLGSENTEAFF.